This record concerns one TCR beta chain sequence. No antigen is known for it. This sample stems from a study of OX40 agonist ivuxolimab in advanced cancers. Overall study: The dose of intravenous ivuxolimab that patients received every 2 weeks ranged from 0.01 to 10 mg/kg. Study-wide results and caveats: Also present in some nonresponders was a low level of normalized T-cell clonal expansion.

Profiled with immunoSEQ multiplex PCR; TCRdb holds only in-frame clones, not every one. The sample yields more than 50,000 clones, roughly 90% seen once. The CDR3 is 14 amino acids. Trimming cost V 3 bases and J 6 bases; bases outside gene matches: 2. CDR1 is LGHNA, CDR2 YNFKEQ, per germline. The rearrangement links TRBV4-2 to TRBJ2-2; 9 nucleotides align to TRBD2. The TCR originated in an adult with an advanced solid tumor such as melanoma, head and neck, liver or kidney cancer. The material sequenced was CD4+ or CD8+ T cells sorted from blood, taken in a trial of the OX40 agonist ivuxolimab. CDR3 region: CASSHAGGAGELFF. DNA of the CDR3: TGTGCCAGCAGCCATGCGGGAGGGGCCGGGGAGCTGTTTTTT.